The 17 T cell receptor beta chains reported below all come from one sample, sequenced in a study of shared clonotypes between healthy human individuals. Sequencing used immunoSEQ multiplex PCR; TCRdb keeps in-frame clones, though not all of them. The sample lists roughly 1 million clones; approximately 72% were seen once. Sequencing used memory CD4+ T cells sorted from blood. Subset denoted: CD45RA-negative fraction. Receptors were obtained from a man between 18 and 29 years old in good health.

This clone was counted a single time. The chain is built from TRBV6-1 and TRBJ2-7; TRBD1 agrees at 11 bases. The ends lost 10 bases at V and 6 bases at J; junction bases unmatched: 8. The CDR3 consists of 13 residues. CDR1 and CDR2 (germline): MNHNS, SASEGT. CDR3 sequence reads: CATRTGGVGEQYF. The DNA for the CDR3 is TGTGCCACTCGGACAGGGGGCGTCGGCGAGCAGTACTTC.

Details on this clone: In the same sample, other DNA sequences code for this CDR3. The CDR3 DNA sequence: TGTGCCAGCAGCCGCGGGGGGGATTCACCCCTCCACTTT. This translates into CASSRGGDSPLHF. The chain couples TRBV7-9 to TRBJ1-6; TRBD1 is a possible D gene (5 bases). CDR1 SEHNR and CDR2 FQNEAQ come from the germline V gene (reference sequence). The germline V and J ends were trimmed by 5 bases and 8 bases, with 10 bases remaining between them. This CDR3 comprises 13 residues.

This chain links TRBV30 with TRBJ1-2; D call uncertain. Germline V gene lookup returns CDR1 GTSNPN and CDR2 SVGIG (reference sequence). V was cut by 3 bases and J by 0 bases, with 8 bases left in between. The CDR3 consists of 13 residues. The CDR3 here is CAWRARPNYGYTF. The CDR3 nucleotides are TGTGCCTGGAGGGCGAGACCTAACTATGGCTACACCTTC.

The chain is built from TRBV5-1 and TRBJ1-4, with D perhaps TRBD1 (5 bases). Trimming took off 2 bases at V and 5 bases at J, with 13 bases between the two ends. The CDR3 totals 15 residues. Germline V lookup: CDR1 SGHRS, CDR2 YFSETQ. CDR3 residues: CASSLGHAGNEKLFF. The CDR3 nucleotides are TGCGCCAGCAGCTTAGGACACGCGGGGAATGAAAAACTGTTTTTT.

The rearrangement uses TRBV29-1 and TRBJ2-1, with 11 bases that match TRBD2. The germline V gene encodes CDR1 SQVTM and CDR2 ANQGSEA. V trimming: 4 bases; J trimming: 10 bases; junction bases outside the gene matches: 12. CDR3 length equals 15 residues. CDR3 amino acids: CSVGPPSGGNGEQFF. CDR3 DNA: TGCAGCGTTGGGCCTCCTAGCGGGGGGAATGGAGAGCAGTTCTTC.

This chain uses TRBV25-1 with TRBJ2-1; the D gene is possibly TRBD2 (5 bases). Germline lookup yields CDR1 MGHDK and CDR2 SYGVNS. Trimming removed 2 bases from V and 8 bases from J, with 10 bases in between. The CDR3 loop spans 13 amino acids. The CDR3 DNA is TGTGCCAGCAGTGAAGCCGGAGGCCATGAGCAGTTCTTC. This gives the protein CASSEAGGHEQFF.

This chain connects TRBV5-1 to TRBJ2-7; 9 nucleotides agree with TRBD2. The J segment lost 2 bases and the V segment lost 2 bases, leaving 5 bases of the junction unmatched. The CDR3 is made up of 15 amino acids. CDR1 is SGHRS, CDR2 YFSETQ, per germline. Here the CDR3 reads CASSFAAGGPYEQYF. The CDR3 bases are TGCGCCAGCAGCTTTGCGGCGGGGGGGCCCTACGAGCAGTACTTC.

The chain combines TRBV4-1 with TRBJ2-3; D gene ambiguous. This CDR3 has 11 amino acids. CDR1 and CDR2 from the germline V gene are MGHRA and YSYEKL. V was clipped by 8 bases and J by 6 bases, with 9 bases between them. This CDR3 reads CASGTTDTQYF. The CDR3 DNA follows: TGCGCCAGCGGAACCACGGATACGCAGTATTTT.

The CDR3 nucleotides are TGTGCCAGTACCCAGGGGTTCCCAGATACGCAGTATTTT. It codes for CASTQGFPDTQYF. The chain employs TRBV19 and TRBJ2-3; D may be TRBD1 (6 bases). Germline V gene lookup returns CDR1 LNHDA and CDR2 SQIVND (reference sequence). The CDR3 covers 13 residues. Trimming removed 7 bases at V and 4 bases at J, with 12 bases between.

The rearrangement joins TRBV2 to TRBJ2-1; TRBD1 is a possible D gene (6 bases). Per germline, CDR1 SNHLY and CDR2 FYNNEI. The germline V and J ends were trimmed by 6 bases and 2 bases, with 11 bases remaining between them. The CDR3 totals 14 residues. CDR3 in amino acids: CASRQGIAYNEQFF. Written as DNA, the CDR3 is TGTGCCAGCAGGCAGGGGATAGCCTACAATGAGCAGTTCTTC.

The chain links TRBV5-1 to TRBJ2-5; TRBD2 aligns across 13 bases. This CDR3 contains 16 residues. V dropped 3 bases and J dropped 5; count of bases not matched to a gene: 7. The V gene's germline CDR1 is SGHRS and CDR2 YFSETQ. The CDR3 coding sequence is TGCGCCAGCAGCTCCCGGACTAGCGGGAGTCACGAGACCCAGTACTTC. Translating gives CASSSRTSGSHETQYF.

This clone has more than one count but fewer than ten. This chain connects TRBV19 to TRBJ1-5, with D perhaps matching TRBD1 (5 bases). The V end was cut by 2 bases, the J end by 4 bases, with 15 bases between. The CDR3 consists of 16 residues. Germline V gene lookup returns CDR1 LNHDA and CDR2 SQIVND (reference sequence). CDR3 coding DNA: TGTGCCAGTAGTATAATGTCCGGGACGGCGAATCAGCCCCAGCATTTT. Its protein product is CASSIMSGTANQPQHF.

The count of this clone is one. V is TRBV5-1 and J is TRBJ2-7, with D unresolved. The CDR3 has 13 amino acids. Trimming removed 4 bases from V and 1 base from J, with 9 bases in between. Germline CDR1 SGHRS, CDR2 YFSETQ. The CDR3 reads CASSVQDSYEQYF. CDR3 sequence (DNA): TGCGCCAGCAGCGTCCAGGATTCCTACGAGCAGTACTTC.

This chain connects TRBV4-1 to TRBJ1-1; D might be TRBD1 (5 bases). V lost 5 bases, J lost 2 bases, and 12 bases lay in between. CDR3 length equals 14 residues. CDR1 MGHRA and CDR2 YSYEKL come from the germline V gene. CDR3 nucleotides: TGCGCCAGCAGCGCACCGACAGCTAACACTGAAGCTTTCTTT. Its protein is CASSAPTANTEAFF.

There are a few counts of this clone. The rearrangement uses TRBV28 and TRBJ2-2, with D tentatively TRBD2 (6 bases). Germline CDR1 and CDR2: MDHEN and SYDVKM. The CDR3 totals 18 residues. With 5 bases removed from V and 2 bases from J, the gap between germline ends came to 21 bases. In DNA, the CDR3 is TGTGCCAGCAGTACCCTCGGAGGGTGGGGAACAAACACCGGGGAGCTGTTTTTT. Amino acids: CASSTLGGWGTNTGELFF.

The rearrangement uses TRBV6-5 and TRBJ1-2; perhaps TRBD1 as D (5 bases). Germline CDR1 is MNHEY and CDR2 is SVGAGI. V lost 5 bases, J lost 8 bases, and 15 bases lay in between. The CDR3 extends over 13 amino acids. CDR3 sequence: CASSAGTVKGYTF. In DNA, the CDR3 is TGTGCCAGCAGTGCCGGGACTGTGAAGGGCTACACCTTC.

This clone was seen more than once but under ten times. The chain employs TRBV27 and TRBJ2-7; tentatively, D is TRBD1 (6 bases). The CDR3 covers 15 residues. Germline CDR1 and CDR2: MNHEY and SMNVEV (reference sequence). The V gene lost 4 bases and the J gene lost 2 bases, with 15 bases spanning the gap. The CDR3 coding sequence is TGTGCCAGCAGTTCAATTCGACAGGATACCTACGAGCAGTACTTC. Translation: CASSSIRQDTYEQYF.